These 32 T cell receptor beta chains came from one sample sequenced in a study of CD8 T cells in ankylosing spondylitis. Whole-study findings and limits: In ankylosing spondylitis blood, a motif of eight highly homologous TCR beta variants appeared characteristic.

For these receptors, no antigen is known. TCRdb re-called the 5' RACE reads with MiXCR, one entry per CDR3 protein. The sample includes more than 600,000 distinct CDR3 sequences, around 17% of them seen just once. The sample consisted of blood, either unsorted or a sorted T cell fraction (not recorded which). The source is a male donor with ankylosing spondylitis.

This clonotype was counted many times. This CDR3 is CSACPGLVDEQFF. CDR3 DNA sequence: TGCAGTGCCTGTCCGGGACTAGTCGATGAGCAGTTCTTC. V gene TRBV20-1 combines with J gene TRBJ2-1, with 8 bases that match TRBD2. V shed 6 bases and J 8 bases; nucleotides not matched to a gene: 9. The CDR3 has 13 amino acids. Per germline, CDR1 DFQATT and CDR2 SNEGSKA (reference sequence).

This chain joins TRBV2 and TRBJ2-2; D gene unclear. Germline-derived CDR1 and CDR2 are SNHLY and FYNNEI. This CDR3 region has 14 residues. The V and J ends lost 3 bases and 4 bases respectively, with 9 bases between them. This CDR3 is CASSEGKGTGELFF. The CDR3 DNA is TGTGCCAGCAGTGAGGGGAAGGGCACCGGGGAGCTGTTTTTT.

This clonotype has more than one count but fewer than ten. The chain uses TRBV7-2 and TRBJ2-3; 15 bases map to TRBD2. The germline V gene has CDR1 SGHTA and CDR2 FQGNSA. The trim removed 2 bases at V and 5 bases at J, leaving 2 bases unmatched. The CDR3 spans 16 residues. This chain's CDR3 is CASSLRTSGRGDTQYF. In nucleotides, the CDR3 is TGTGCCAGCAGCTTACGGACTAGCGGGAGGGGAGATACGCAGTATTTT.

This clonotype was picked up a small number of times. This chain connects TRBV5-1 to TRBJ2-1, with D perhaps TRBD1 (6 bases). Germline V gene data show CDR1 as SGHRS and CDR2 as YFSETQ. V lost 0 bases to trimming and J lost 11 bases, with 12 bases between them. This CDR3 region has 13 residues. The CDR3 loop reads CASSLEQGFQQFF. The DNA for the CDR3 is TGCGCCAGCAGCTTGGAACAGGGCTTTCAGCAGTTCTTC.

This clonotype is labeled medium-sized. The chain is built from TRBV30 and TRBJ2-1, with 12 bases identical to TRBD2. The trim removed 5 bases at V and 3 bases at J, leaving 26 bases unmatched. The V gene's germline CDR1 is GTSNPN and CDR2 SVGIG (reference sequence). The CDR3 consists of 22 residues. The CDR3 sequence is CAWEDGRGRLAGVNVIYNEQFF. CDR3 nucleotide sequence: TGTGCCTGGGAGGACGGCAGGGGGAGACTAGCGGGAGTCAACGTAATCTACAATGAGCAGTTCTTC.

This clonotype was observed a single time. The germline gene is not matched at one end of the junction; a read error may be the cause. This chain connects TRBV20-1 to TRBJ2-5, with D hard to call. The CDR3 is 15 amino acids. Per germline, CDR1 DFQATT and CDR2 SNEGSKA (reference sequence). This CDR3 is CCAPTSGRFGETQYF. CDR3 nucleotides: TGCTGTGCCCCTACCTCGGGCAGGTTCGGGGAGACCCAGTACTTC.

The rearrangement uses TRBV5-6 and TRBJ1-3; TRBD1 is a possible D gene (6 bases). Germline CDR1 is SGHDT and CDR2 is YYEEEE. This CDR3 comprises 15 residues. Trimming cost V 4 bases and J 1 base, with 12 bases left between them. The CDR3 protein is CASSTYRASGNTIYF. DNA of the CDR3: TGTGCCAGCAGCACGTACAGGGCTTCTGGAAACACCATATATTTT.

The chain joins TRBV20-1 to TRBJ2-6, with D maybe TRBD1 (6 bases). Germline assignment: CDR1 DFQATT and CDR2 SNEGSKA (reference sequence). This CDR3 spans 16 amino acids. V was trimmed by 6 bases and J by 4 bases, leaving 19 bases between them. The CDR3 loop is CSAESLQGSGANVLTF. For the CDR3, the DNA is TGCAGTGCCGAGTCTCTACAGGGATCCGGGGCCAACGTCCTGACTTTC.

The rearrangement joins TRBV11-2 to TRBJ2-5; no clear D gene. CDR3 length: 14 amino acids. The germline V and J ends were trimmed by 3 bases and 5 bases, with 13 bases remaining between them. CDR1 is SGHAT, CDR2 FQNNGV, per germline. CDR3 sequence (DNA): TGTGCCAGCAGCTTTAAGTCTGGTTGGGAGACCCAGTACTTC. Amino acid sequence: CASSFKSGWETQYF.

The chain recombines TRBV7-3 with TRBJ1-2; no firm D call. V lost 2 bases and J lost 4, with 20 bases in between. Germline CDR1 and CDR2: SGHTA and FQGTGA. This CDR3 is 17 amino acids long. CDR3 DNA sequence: TGTGCCAGCAGCTTAGCTGGCAGGTCTTCAGACCCCTATGGCTACACCTTC. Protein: CASSLAGRSSDPYGYTF.

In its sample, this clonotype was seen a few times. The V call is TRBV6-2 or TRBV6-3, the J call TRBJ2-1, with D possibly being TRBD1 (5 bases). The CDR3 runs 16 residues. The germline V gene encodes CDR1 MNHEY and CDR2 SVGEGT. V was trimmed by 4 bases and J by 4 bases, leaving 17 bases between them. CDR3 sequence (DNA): TGTGCCAGCAGTTCCCTCCGACAGCTTACGTACAATGAGCAGTTCTTC. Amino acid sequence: CASSSLRQLTYNEQFF.

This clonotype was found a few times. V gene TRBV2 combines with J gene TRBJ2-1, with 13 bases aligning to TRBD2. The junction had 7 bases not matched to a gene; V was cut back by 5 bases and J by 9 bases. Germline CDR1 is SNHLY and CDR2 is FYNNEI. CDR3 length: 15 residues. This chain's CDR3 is CASSTGTSGISEQFF. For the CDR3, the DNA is TGTGCCAGCAGTACCGGGACTAGCGGGATAAGTGAGCAGTTCTTC.

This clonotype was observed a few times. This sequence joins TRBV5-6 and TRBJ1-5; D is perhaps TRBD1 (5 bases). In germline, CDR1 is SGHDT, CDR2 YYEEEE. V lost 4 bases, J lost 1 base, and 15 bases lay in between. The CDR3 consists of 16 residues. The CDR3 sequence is CASSTAWGGSNQPQHF. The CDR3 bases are TGTGCCAGCAGCACAGCCTGGGGGGGGAGCAATCAGCCCCAGCATTTT.

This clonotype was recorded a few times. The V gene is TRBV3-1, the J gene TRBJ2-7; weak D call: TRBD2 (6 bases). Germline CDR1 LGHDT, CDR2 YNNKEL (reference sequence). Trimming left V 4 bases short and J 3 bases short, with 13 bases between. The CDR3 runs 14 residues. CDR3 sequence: CASSPPSRDYEQYF. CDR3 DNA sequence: TGTGCCAGCAGCCCACCCTCGCGGGACTACGAGCAGTACTTC.

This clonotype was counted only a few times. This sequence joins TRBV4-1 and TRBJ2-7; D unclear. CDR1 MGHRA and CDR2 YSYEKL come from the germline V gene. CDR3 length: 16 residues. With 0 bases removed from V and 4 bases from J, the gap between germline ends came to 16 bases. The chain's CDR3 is CASSQDVPVPLYEQYF. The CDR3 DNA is TGCGCCAGCAGCCAAGATGTGCCAGTACCACTTTACGAGCAGTACTTC.

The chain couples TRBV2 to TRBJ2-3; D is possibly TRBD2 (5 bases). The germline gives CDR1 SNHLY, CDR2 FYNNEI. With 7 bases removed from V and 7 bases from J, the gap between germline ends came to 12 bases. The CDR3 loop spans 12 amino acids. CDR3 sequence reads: CASTGSGNTQYF. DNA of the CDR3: TGTGCCAGCACTGGGTCGGGGAATACGCAGTATTTT.

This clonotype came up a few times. The CDR3: CASSQDERGEAFF. Here the CDR3 DNA reads TGTGCCAGCAGCCAAGATGAACGGGGTGAAGCTTTCTTT. The rearrangement uses TRBV14 and TRBJ1-1; unclear D gene. Per the germline V gene, CDR1 is SGHDN and CDR2 is FVKESK. Trimming took off 0 bases at V and 7 bases at J, with 9 bases between the two ends. This CDR3 region has 13 residues.

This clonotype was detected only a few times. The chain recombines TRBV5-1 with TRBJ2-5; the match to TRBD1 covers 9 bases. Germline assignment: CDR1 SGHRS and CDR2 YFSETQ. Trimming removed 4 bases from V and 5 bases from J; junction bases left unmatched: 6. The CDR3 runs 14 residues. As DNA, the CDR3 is TGCGCCAGCAGCCAGTTTGGACAGGGGGAGACCCAGTACTTC. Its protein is CASSQFGQGETQYF.

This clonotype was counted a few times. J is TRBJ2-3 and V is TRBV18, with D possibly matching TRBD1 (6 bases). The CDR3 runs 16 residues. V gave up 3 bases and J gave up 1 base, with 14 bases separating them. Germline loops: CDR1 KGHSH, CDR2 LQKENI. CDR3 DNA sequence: TGTGCCAGCTCACCCGCAGGGGTCGCCGGCACAGATACGCAGTATTTT. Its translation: CASSPAGVAGTDTQYF.

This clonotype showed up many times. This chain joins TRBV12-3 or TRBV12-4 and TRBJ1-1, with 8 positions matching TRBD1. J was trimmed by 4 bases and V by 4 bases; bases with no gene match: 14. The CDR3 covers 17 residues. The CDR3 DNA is TGTGCCAGCAGTTCAGGACAGGGAGGGATGTTGGGCACTGAAGCTTTCTTT. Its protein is CASSSGQGGMLGTEAFF.

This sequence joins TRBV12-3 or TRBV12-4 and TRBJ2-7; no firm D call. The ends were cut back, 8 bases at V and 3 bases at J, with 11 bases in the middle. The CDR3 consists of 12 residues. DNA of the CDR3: TGTGCCAGCTGCGACACCTTCTACGAGCAGTACTTC. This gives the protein CASCDTFYEQYF.

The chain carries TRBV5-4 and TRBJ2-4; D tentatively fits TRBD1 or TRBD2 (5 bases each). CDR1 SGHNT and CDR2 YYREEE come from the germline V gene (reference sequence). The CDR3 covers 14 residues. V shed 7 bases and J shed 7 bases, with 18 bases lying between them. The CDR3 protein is CASGPGTALNIQYF. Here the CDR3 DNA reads TGTGCCAGCGGCCCCGGGACCGCTTTGAACATTCAGTACTTC.

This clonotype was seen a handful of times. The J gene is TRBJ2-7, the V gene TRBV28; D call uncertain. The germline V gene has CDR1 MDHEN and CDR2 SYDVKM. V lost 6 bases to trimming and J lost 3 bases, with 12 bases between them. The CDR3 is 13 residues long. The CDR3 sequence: CASSPTLNYEQYF. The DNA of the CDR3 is TGTGCCAGCAGCCCAACACTTAACTACGAGCAGTACTTC.

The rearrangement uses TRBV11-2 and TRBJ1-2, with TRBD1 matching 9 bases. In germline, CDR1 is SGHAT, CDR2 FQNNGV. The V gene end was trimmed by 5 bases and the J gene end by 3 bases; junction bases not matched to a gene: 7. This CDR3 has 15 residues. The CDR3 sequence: CASSLGQGRYYGYTF. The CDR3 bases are TGTGCCAGCAGCCTCGGACAGGGGCGGTACTATGGCTACACCTTC.

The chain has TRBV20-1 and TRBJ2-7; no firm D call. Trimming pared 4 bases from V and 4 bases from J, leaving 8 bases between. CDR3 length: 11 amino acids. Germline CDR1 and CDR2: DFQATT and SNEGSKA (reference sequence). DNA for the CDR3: TGCAGTGCTATAAGCGCGTACGAGCAGTACTTC. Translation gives CSAISAYEQYF.

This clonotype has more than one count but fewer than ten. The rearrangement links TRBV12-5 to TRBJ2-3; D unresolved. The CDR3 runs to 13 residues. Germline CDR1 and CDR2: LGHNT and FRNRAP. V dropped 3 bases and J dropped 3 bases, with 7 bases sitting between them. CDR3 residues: CASGLRQTDTQYF. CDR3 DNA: TGTGCTAGTGGTTTAAGACAAACAGATACGCAGTATTTT.

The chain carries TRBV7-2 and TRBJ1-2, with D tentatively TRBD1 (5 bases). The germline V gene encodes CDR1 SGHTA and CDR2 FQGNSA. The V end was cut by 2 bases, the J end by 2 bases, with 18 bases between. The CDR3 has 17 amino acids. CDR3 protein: CASSLYLGGVGNYGYTF. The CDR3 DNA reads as TGTGCCAGCAGCTTATATTTAGGAGGGGTTGGCAACTATGGCTACACCTTC.

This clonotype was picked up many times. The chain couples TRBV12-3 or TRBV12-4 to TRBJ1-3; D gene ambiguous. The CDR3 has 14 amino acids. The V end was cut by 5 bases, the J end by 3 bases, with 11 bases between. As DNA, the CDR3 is TGTGCCAGCAGTCCAAGGTCGGTTGGAAACACCATATATTTT. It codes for CASSPRSVGNTIYF.

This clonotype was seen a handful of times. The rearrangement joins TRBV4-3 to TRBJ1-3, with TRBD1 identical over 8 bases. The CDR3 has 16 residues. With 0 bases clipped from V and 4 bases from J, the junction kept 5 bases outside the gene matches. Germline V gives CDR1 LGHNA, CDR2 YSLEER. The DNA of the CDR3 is TGCGCCAGCAGCCAAGACGGGACAGGCTACGGAAACACCATATATTTT. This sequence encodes CASSQDGTGYGNTIYF.

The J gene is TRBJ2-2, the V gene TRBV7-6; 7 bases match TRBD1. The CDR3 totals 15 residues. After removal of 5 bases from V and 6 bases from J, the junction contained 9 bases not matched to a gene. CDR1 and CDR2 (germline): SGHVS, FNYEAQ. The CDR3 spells CASSLPLGTAGELFF. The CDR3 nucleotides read TGTGCCAGCAGCCTTCCCCTGGGGACAGCCGGGGAGCTGTTTTTT.

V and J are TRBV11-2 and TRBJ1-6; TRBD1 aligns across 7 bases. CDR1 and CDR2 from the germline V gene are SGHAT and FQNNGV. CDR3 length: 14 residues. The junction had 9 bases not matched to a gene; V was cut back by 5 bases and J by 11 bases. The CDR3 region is CASSGGTANPPLHF. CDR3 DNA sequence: TGTGCCAGCAGCGGAGGGACAGCCAACCCACCCCTCCACTTT. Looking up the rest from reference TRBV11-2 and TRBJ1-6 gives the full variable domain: EAGVAQSPRYKIIEKRQSVAFWCNPISGHATLYWYQQILGQGPKLLIQFQNNGVVDDSQLPKDRFSAERLKGVDSTLKIQPAKLEDSAVYLCASSGGTANPPLHFGNGTRLTVT.

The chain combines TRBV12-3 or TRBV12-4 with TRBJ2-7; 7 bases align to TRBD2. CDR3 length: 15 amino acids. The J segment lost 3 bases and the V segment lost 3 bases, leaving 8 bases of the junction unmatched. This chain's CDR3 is CASSLAGDGGYEQYF. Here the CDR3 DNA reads TGTGCCAGCAGTTTGGCGGGGGATGGAGGCTACGAGCAGTACTTC.